This T cell receptor (beta chain) originates from a study of a mutant IDH1 vaccine in newly diagnosed glioma. Study background: Prior therapy was radiotherapy, temozolomide, or both; most received both.

Only in-frame clones appear in the TCRdb table, and some are missing; sequencing was by immunoSEQ multiplex PCR. The sample shows roughly 74,000 clones, 75% to 90% of them seen only once. V dropped 5 bases and J dropped 6 bases, with 17 bases sitting between them. Germline V lookup: CDR1 SGHAT, CDR2 FQNNGV. The CDR3 extends over 15 amino acids. Noted time point: week 23, last vaccination. What each vaccine dose contained was 300 ug of mutant IDH1 20-mer peptide, accompanied by topical imiquimod. Notes on this clone: What it recognizes is unknown.

The sequence was obtained from a woman between 45 and 60 years old with glioma. Source: PBMCs, taken from a glioma patient whose treatment included an IDH1 peptide vaccine. The J gene is TRBJ1-5, the V gene TRBV11-2; maybe TRBD1 (6 bases). DNA of the CDR3: TGTGCCAGCAGCAGTGGGGCAGGGGTTCTTCAGCCCCAGCATTTT. Its protein is CASSSGAGVLQPQHF. Together with reference TRBV11-2 and TRBJ1-5, the CDR3 gives the full variable domain: EAGVAQSPRYKIIEKRQSVAFWCNPISGHATLYWYQQILGQGPKLLIQFQNNGVVDDSQLPKDRFSAERLKGVDSTLKIQPAKLEDSAVYLCASSSGAGVLQPQHFGDGTRLSIL.